The 2 T cell receptor beta chains below all came from one sample that was sequenced in a study of T cells after yellow fever vaccination. TCRdb fed the 5' RACE reads into MiXCR, producing one record per CDR3 protein. The sample has roughly 150,000 distinct CDR3 sequences, about 6.2% seen once. The sequencing here drew on CD4+ T cells sorted from PBMCs, taken 10 days after the yellow fever booster vaccination. These TCRs come from a man aged 25 to 40 who received the YFV17D yellow fever vaccine.

This clonotype appeared many times. The chain is built from TRBV5-1 and TRBJ2-7; TRBD2 agrees at 14 bases. Germline V lookup: CDR1 SGHRS, CDR2 YFSETQ. After removal of 5 bases from V and 2 bases from J, the junction contained 3 bases not matched to a gene. The CDR3 runs to 15 residues. CDR3 in DNA: TGCGCCAGCAGTCAGGGACTAGCGGGAGCCTACGAGCAGTACTTC. This gives the protein CASSQGLAGAYEQYF.

This clonotype has at least ten counts. J is TRBJ1-2 and V is TRBV5-1; D call uncertain. Germline assignment: CDR1 SGHRS and CDR2 YFSETQ. CDR3 length equals 16 residues. V lost 0 bases and J 6 bases, leaving 18 bases between the germline ends. CDR3 loop: CASSLEAHRSGHGYTF. In nucleotides, the CDR3 is TGCGCCAGCAGCTTGGAGGCTCATCGGTCGGGTCATGGCTACACCTTC.